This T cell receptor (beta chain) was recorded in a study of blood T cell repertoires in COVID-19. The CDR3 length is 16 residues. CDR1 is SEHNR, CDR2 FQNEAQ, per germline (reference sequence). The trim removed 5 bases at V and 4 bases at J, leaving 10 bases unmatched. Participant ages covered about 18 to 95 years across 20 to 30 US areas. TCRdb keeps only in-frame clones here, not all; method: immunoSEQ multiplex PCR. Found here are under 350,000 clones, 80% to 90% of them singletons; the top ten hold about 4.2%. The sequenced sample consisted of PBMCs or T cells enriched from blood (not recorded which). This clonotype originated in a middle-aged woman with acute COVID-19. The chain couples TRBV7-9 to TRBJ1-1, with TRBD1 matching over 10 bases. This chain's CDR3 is CASSQTGGALSTEAFF. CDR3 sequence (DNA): TGTGCCAGCAGCCAGACAGGGGGCGCTCTCTCCACTGAAGCTTTCTTT.